The 20 T cell receptor beta chains listed next were all sequenced from one sample in a study of T cell repertoires in cytomegalovirus infection. Each CDR3 protein is one row after TCRdb ran MiXCR on the reads. The sample shows roughly 500,000 distinct CDR3 sequences, roughly a third of them seen only once. Their recognized antigens are unknown. The material sequenced was cultured PBMCs, taken from culture after CMV antigen stimulation. The receptors shown here come from a human donor in good health (CMV status not recorded). Some clones in this sample may be carry-over from other donors' samples.

This clonotype was seen at least ten times. The chain couples TRBV3-1 to TRBJ2-1, with D unresolved. Germline lookup yields CDR1 LGHDT and CDR2 YNNKEL (reference sequence). V shed 0 bases and J shed 7 bases, with 7 bases lying between them. The CDR3 totals 13 residues. Here the CDR3 reads CASSQDLRNEQFF. The CDR3 DNA reads as TGTGCCAGCAGCCAAGATTTACGGAATGAGCAGTTCTTC.

V gene TRBV5-4 combines with J gene TRBJ1-2; D uncertain. From germline, CDR1 is SGHNT and CDR2 YYREEE (reference sequence). Trimming pared 4 bases from V and 6 bases from J, leaving 10 bases between. CDR3 length equals 12 residues. The CDR3 region is CASSPLGDGYTF. DNA for the CDR3: TGTGCCAGCAGCCCTTTAGGCGATGGCTACACCTTC.

In this sample, this clonotype turned up many times. The chain couples TRBV2 to TRBJ2-5, with 8 bases matching TRBD1. V gave up 11 bases and J gave up 7 bases; unmatched junction bases: 15. The CDR3 loop spans 14 amino acids. Germline loops: CDR1 SNHLY, CDR2 FYNNEI. Here the CDR3 DNA reads TGTGCCGGTGGGCCAGGGGGCCCTTCCTGGACCCAGTACTTC. Protein sequence: CAGGPGGPSWTQYF.

The CDR3 DNA is TGCAGCGTTTTAGAAAGGCCGGACACTGAAGCTTTCTTT. This codes for CSVLERPDTEAFF. The V gene is TRBV29-1, the J gene TRBJ1-1; D call uncertain. The CDR3 covers 13 residues. The germline V gene has CDR1 SQVTM and CDR2 ANQGSEA. Trimming removed 5 bases from V and 3 bases from J, with 13 bases in between.

In regard to this clonotype: This could be a read error, since a much larger clone is one nucleotide away. CDR3 protein: CASSAGELFF. The CDR3 nucleotides are TGTGCCAGCAGCGCCGGGGAGCTGTTTTTT. The chain recombines TRBV12-3 or TRBV12-4 with TRBJ2-2; D gene ambiguous. Trimming shortened V by 6 bases and J by 6 bases, and 2 bases separated the two germline ends. CDR3 length: 10 amino acids.

In its sample, this clonotype was seen many times. This chain uses TRBV7-2 with TRBJ1-5; 9 bases fit TRBD1. This CDR3 is 15 amino acids long. The V segment lost 3 bases and the J segment 7 bases; nucleotides outside the gene matches: 7. In germline, CDR1 is SGHTA, CDR2 FQGNSA. The CDR3 DNA sequence: TGTGCCAGCAGCTTGAGGACAGGGGAAGGGCAGCCCCAGCATTTT. The encoded protein is CASSLRTGEGQPQHF.

This clonotype was seen a few times. J is TRBJ1-2 and V is TRBV25-1; 10 bases are shared with TRBD1. CDR1 is MGHDK, CDR2 SYGVNS, per germline. The CDR3 loop spans 13 amino acids. Germline trimming cut 8 bases from V and 4 bases from J; bases unmatched to any gene: 4. In DNA, the CDR3 is TGTGCCAGCGTCAGGACAGGGGGCTATGGCTACACCTTC. Translation gives CASVRTGGYGYTF.

J is TRBJ2-6 and V is TRBV4-1; a weak D match, TRBD1 (6 bases). Trimming took 1 base from V and 2 from J, leaving 15 bases between them. The CDR3 extends over 18 amino acids. Germline-derived CDR1 and CDR2 are MGHRA and YSYEKL. The CDR3 region has the DNA TGCGCCAGCAGCCAAGTTTTCCAGGGGAATACTGGGGCCAACGTCCTGACTTTC. This translates into CASSQVFQGNTGANVLTF.

CDR3 in amino acids: CASSSLRRAWNYGYTF. As DNA, the CDR3 is TGTGCCAGCAGCTCCCTTCGGCGGGCATGGAACTATGGCTACACCTTC. The rearrangement uses TRBV7-8 and TRBJ1-2; unclear D gene. Per the germline V gene, CDR1 is SGHVS and CDR2 is FQNEAQ. This CDR3 has 16 residues. The ends were cut back, 4 bases at V and 2 bases at J, with 17 bases in the middle.

The chain couples TRBV11-3 to TRBJ2-1; 10 nucleotides agree with TRBD2. The CDR3 is made up of 16 amino acids. The ends lost 4 bases at V and 6 bases at J; junction bases unmatched: 9. Germline lookup yields CDR1 SGHNT and CDR2 YENEEA. Written as DNA, the CDR3 is TGTGCCAGCAGCTCAATCGCTAGCGGGAGCCCCAATGAGCAGTTCTTC. This encodes CASSSIASGSPNEQFF.

This clonotype was seen a handful of times. The chain recombines TRBV18 with TRBJ1-4, with 7 bases identical to TRBD1. Unmatched junction bases numbered 5, after V lost 2 bases and J lost 8 bases. This CDR3 region has 14 residues. Per the germline V gene, CDR1 is KGHSH and CDR2 is LQKENI. CDR3: CASSPNRGKEKLFF. The CDR3 DNA is TGTGCCAGCTCACCAAACAGGGGAAAAGAAAAACTGTTTTTT.

This sequence joins TRBV12-3 or TRBV12-4 and TRBJ2-7; no reliable D call. Trimming stripped 2 bases from V and 5 bases from J, with 4 bases between. The CDR3 spans 11 residues. The CDR3 DNA reads TGTGCCAGCAGTTTACTTCACGAGCAGTACTTC. The encoded protein is CASSLLHEQYF.

The J gene is TRBJ2-3, the V gene TRBV19, with 7 bases aligning to TRBD2. Germline-derived CDR1 and CDR2 are LNHDA and SQIVND (reference sequence). The CDR3 is 17 residues long. Trimming took 5 bases from V and 4 from J; bases not matched to a gene: 15. For the CDR3, the DNA is TGTGCCAGTAGTCGCATCCATCCGGCGGGAGTCTCAGATACGCAGTATTTT. This translates into CASSRIHPAGVSDTQYF.

The rearrangement uses TRBV23-1 and TRBJ2-3, with 7 bases matching TRBD2. TRBV23-1 is an ORF for which the function is uncertain. The junction had 5 bases not matched to a gene; V was cut back by 4 bases and J by 7 bases. The CDR3 consists of 13 residues. The CDR3 reads CASSRGGPYTQYF. CDR3 sequence (DNA): TGCGCCAGCAGTCGGGGAGGGCCGTATACGCAGTATTTT.

V usage is TRBV7-9 and J usage is TRBJ2-7; 11 bases map to TRBD2. Germline CDR1 SEHNR, CDR2 FQNEAQ (reference sequence). The CDR3 consists of 16 residues. V was pared by 3 bases and J by 8 bases, with 12 bases of the junction left unmatched. The CDR3 region has the DNA TGTGCCAGCAGCTTGGATCTAGCGGGAGGTAGGGGAAAGCAGTACTTC. Protein: CASSLDLAGGRGKQYF.

This clonotype was found a few times. This sequence joins TRBV12-5 and TRBJ2-2; 11 positions match TRBD2. The CDR3 is 16 residues long. V shed 6 bases and J 2 bases; nucleotides not matched to a gene: 5. Germline lookup yields CDR1 LGHNT and CDR2 FRNRAP. The CDR3 loop is CASGPLAGGNTGELFF. For the CDR3, the DNA is TGTGCTAGTGGCCCTCTAGCGGGAGGCAACACCGGGGAGCTGTTTTTT.

This clonotype showed up just a few times. This chain connects TRBV7-9 to TRBJ1-1; D perhaps matches TRBD1 (5 bases). This CDR3 comprises 14 residues. The V gene lost 6 bases and the J gene lost 4 bases, with 15 bases spanning the gap. Germline assignment: CDR1 SEHNR and CDR2 FQNEAQ (reference sequence). The CDR3 is CASSQGPWSTEAFF. The CDR3 nucleotides are TGTGCCAGCAGTCAGGGACCCTGGAGCACTGAAGCTTTCTTT.

This clonotype was detected a few times. J is TRBJ2-7 and V is TRBV6-5, with 7 bases that match TRBD1. The CDR3 has 15 amino acids. Germline V gene sequence: CDR1 MNHEY, CDR2 SVGAGI. J was trimmed by 6 bases and V by 0 bases; bases with no gene match: 8. The CDR3 loop reads CASSYSDRALIEQYF. DNA of the CDR3: TGTGCCAGCAGTTACTCCGACAGGGCTTTAATCGAGCAGTACTTC.

The rearrangement uses TRBV7-8 and TRBJ2-1; D remains ambiguous. The V end was cut by 1 base, the J end by 8 bases, with 12 bases between. The CDR3 has 14 residues. Looked up from germline, CDR1 is SGHVS and CDR2 is FQNEAQ. The CDR3 protein is CASSLGRALDEQFF. CDR3 in DNA: TGTGCCAGCAGCTTAGGAAGGGCTTTGGATGAGCAGTTCTTC.

The chain combines TRBV6-1 with TRBJ1-4, with D unresolved. The germline CDR1 and CDR2 sequences are MNHNS and SASEGT. This CDR3 comprises 16 residues. The ends were cut back, 4 bases at V and 8 bases at J, with 20 bases in the middle. Here the CDR3 DNA reads TGTGCCAGCAGTGCCGGATCGACCGCGGCGCGGGAAAAACTGTTTTTT. This translates into CASSAGSTAAREKLFF.